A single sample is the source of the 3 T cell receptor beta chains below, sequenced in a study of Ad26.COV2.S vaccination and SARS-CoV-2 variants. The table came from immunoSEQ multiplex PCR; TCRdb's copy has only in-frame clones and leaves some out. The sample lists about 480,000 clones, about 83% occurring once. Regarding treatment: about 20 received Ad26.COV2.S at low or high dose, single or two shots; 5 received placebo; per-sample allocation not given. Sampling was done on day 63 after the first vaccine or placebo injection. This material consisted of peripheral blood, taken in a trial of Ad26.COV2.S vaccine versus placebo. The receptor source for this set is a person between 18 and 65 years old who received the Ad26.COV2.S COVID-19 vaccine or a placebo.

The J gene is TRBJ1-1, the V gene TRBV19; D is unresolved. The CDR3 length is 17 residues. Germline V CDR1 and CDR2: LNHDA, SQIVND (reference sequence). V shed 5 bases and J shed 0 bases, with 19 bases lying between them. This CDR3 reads CASSGSRNKRMNTEAFF. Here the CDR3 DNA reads TGTGCCAGTAGTGGTAGCCGTAATAAAAGAATGAACACTGAAGCTTTCTTT.

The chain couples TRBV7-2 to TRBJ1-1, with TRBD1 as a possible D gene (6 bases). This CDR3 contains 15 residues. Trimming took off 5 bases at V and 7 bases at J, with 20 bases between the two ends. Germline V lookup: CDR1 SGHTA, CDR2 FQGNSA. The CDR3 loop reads CASSRQGGIVGEAFF. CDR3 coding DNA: TGTGCCAGCAGCAGACAAGGGGGAATCGTCGGTGAAGCTTTCTTT.

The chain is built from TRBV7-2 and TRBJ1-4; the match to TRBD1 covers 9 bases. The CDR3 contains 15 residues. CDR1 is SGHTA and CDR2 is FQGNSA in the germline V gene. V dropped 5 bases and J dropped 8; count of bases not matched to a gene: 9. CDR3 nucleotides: TGTGCCAGCAGCCCGGGACAGGGAAAAGGCGAAAAACTGTTTTTT. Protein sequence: CASSPGQGKGEKLFF.